These T cell receptor beta chains were read from a single sample in a study of cytomegalovirus exposure and HLA in healthy donors. TCRdb's copy holds only in-frame clones and misses some; the assay was immunoSEQ multiplex PCR. The sample lists approximately 110,000 clones; more than 75% were seen once. Sequenced: PBMCs. The receptors stem from a man in his forties or fifties in good health and CMV-seronegative. Both conserved end residues are part of each CDR3. The D gene is left open where the match is weak. Size is stated for part of the rows, as once, few or many counts, or as a class when the clone is expanded.

>NA|TRBV4-1|TRBJ1-2|NA
CASSQDYPTRFYGYTF
TGCGCCAGCAGCCAAGATTACCCTACGCGATTCTATGGCTACACCTTC
>NA|TRBV30|TRBJ2-7|NA
CAWVTLRGREQYF
TGTGCCTGGGTGACCCTTCGAGGGCGCGAGCAGTACTTC
>TRBD2|TRBV5-1|TRBJ2-1|few
CASSLEGRRGGYNEQFF
TGCGCCAGCAGCTTGGAGGGGCGACGGGGGGGGTACAATGAGCAGTTCTTC
>NA|TRBV5-1|TRBJ2-2|once
CASSLLIAATGELFF
TGCGCCAGCAGCTTGTTGATAGCGGCCACCGGGGAGCTGTTTTTT
>NA|TRBV29-1|TRBJ1-1|NA
CSVGGDTEAFF
TGCAGCGTTGGGGGGGACACTGAAGCTTTCTTT
>NA|TRBV6-1|TRBJ1-6|NA
CASSTPGHDNSPLHF
TGTGCCAGCAGTACACCGGGACACGATAATTCACCCCTCCACTTT
>NA|TRBV9|TRBJ2-5|NA
CASSPGLFIAAARARGGEQYF
TGTGCCAGCAGCCCCGGACTTTTTATAGCGGCAGCTCGGGCTCGAGGTGGAGAGCAGTACTTC
>NA|TRBV21-1|TRBJ2-3|NA
CASSGNRVETDTQYF
TGTGCCAGCAGCGGAAACAGGGTTGAGACAGATACGCAGTATTTT
>NA|TRBV7-8|TRBJ2-5|NA
CASSLQGSRQETQYF
TGTGCCAGCAGCTTACAAGGGAGTAGGCAAGAGACCCAGTACTTC
>NA|TRBV2|TRBJ1-5|NA
CASSAYSLNQPQHF
TGTGCCAGCAGCGCCTACAGCCTCAATCAGCCCCAGCATTTT
>NA|TRBV5-1|TRBJ1-4|NA
CASSLGGLGARNEKLFF
TGCGCCAGCAGCTTGGGGGGTTTGGGGGCGCGGAATGAAAAACTGTTTTTT
>NA|TRBV6-5|TRBJ1-1|NA
CASSLRENTEAFF
TGTGCCAGCAGCCTCCGGGAAAACACTGAAGCTTTCTTT
>TRBD1|TRBV4-1|TRBJ1-3|NA
CASSPRDRGRLDTIYF
TGCGCCAGCAGCCCGCGGGACAGGGGTAGACTTGACACCATATATTTT
>NA|TRBV10-3|TRBJ2-3|NA
CAVKDETVTDTQYF
TGTGCCGTCAAGGATGAGACAGTCACAGATACGCAGTATTTT
>NA|TRBV7-2|TRBJ2-1|NA
CASSLQRGGNEQFF
TGTGCCAGCAGCTTACAGAGGGGGGGGAATGAGCAGTTCTTC
>NA|TRBV6-1|TRBJ1-6|few
CASSEQYSNSPLHF
TGTGCCAGCAGTGAACAGTACAGTAATTCACCCCTCCACTTT
>TRBD1|TRBV5-4|TRBJ2-3|few
CATLQIPGTGRTDTQYF
TGTGCCACGCTACAAATACCCGGGACAGGGAGAACAGATACGCAGTATTTT
>TRBD2|TRBV6-1|TRBJ2-1|NA
CASSALAGGYNEQFF
TGTGCCAGCAGCGCCCTAGCGGGGGGCTACAATGAGCAGTTCTTC
>NA|TRBV5-4|TRBJ2-3|NA
CASSLESGPIGDTQYF
TGTGCCAGCAGCTTGGAGAGCGGACCTATCGGGGATACGCAGTATTTT
>NA|TRBV6-5|TRBJ1-1|NA
CASSYTAINTEAFF
TGTGCCAGCAGTTATACAGCAATCAACACTGAAGCTTTCTTT
>NA|TRBV12-5|TRBJ1-1|NA
CASGVQGNTEAFF
TGTGCTAGTGGTGTACAGGGGAACACTGAAGCTTTCTTT
>TRBD1|TRBV7-9|TRBJ2-7|NA
CASSSSRSGTGYYEQYF
TGTGCCAGCAGCTCGTCCCGGTCCGGGACAGGGTACTACGAGCAGTACTTC
>NA|TRBV5-1|TRBJ1-6|few
CASSLDGQNNSPLHF
TGCGCCAGCAGCTTGGATGGACAGAATAATTCACCCCTCCACTTT
>NA|TRBV28|TRBJ2-3|NA
CASSTGSPDTQYF
TGTGCCAGCAGTACCGGGTCTCCAGATACGCAGTATTTT
>NA|TRBV15|TRBJ1-6|few
CATSRDGDGSSSPLHF
TGTGCCACCAGCAGAGATGGTGACGGGTCAAGTTCACCCCTCCACTTT
>NA|TRBV7-2|TRBJ2-5|NA
CASSQSQGVETQYF
TGTGCCAGCAGCCAGTCGCAGGGTGTGGAGACCCAGTACTTC
>NA|TRBV6-4|TRBJ2-6|few
CASSTNSGANVLTF
TGTGCCAGCAGTACAAACTCTGGGGCCAACGTCCTGACTTTC
>NA|TRBV28|TRBJ2-3|NA
CASNWAPSTDTQYF
TGTGCCAGCAATTGGGCTCCAAGCACAGATACGCAGTATTTT
>TRBD1|TRBV27|TRBJ2-7|NA
CASSNDRGRNEQYF
TGTGCCAGCAGTAACGACAGGGGGAGGAACGAGCAGTACTTC